This T cell receptor beta chain was observed in a study of blood T cell repertoires in COVID-19. Across the study: Nucleic acid was either cDNA or gDNA, and it came from T cells, B-cell-depleted T cells, or PBMCs.

Authors' processing steps: From reference gene primer amplification, estimates of nucleated cell counts were derived. Profiled with immunoSEQ multiplex PCR; TCRdb holds only in-frame clones, not every one. V, J and clone size derive from that table, while D and trimming were established from the DNA sequence. Of 24,000 or so clones listed, over 80% are singletons. This CDR3 has 14 amino acids. The germline CDR1 and CDR2 sequences are LGHDT and YNNKEL (reference sequence). The V gene lost 1 base and the J gene lost 7 bases, with 11 bases spanning the gap. The sample was peripheral blood. The receptor comes from a woman older than 75 with acute or convalescent COVID-19. This chain joins TRBV3-1 (or the pseudogene TRBV3-2) and TRBJ1-5; a possible D gene is TRBD1 (5 bases). The CDR3 sequence is CASSQVLGVQPQHF. The CDR3 region has the DNA TGTGCCAGCAGCCAAGTATTAGGGGTACAGCCCCAGCATTTT.